There are a few counts of the clone carrying this T cell receptor (beta chain). Its target is not known. The authors ran a second PCR of roughly 7 to 11 cycles using a sample-barcoded 5' primer and a J-beta primer mix. TCRdb passed the 5' RACE reads through MiXCR, listing each CDR3 protein once. Of roughly 1.9 million distinct CDR3 sequences listed, roughly two fifths are singletons. This specimen belongs to a study of blood T cells in healthy people across ages. Study results and caveats: Among long-lived donors, naive CD4+ cells were more numerous and diversity higher than in aged donors.

The V segment lost 0 bases and the J segment 11 bases; nucleotides outside the gene matches: 8. Germline CDR1 is SGHDT and CDR2 is YYEEEE. The CDR3 spans 15 residues. This clonotype originated in a human donor in good health. The chain employs TRBV5-6 and TRBJ1-5, with TRBD1 matching 10 bases. The sequenced sample consisted of blood. The CDR3 nucleotides are TGTGCCAGCAGCTTGGCGGGACAGGGGCCCAGGACCCAGCATTTT. Translating it yields CASSLAGQGPRTQHF. Filled out from reference TRBV5-6 and TRBJ1-5, the complete variable domain reads DAGVTQSPTHLIKTRGQQVTLRCSPKSGHDTVSWYQQALGQGPQFIFQYYEEEERQRGNFPDRFSGHQFPNYSSELNVNALLLGDSALYLCASSLAGQGPRTQHFGDGTRLSIL.